The clone carrying this TCR beta chain was counted ten times or more. Its antigen remains unknown. Template switching created a universal primer site, and the cDNA included unique molecular identifiers. TCRdb re-called the 5' RACE reads with MiXCR, one entry per CDR3 protein. This sample has some 600,000 distinct CDR3 sequences; about 7% occur once, and the top ten carry 1.5% to 2%. This specimen belongs to a study of identical twins. Germline CDR1 is SGHTA and CDR2 is FQGNSA. Trimming took off 5 bases at V and 12 bases at J, with 11 bases between the two ends. The CDR3 sequence is 11 residues long. Points from the study as a whole: Cord blood's abundant beta clonotypes had fewer insertions, unlike memory repertoires. Invariant MAIT and iNKT cells may have partly biased zero-insertion analyses. The study found weaker excess twin sharing in beta out-of-frame sequences.

This sample also appeared in a second study, on yellow fever vaccine responses in identical twins.

The sample consisted of PBMCs. The receptor was derived from a woman aged 18-29 years in good health. The chain combines TRBV7-2 with TRBJ2-1, with unresolved D. The CDR3 here is CASSPNVVQFF. CDR3 sequence (DNA): TGTGCCAGCAGCCCAAACGTGGTGCAGTTCTTC.